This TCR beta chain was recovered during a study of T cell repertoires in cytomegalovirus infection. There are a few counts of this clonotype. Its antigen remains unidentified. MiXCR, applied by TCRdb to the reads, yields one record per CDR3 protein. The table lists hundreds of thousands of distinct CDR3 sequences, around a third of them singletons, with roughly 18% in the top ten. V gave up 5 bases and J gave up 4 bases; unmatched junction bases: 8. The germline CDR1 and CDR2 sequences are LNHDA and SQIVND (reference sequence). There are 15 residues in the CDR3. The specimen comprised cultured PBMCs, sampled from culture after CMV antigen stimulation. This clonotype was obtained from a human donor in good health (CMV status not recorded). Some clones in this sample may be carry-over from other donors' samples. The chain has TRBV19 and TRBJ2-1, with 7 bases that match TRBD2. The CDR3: CASSVGGSGYNEQFF. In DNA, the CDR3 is TGTGCCAGTAGTGTAGGCGGGAGTGGGTACAATGAGCAGTTCTTC.